This T cell receptor beta chain comes out of a study of blood T cell repertoires in COVID-19. Overall study context: The United States, Italy and Spain were the sources of the acute and convalescent COVID-19 samples.

Cohorts were assigned according to the clinical history that participants reported. Recovered participants had two consecutive negative NP/OP PCR tests, healthcare professional clearance, or symptom resolution. The method was immunoSEQ multiplex PCR; TCRdb's version includes in-frame clones alone and lacks a portion of them. In the table there are roughly 260,000 clones, around nine tenths of which are singletons. The germline gives CDR1 SGDLS, CDR2 YYNGEE. V lost 4 bases and J lost 6; bases outside the gene matches: 13. The CDR3 consists of 16 residues. The chain joins TRBV9 to TRBJ2-3, with 8 bases identical to TRBD1. The TCR was taken from a woman between 18 and 29 years old who had recovered from COVID-19. Material: PBMCs or T cells enriched from blood (not recorded which). CDR3 protein: CASSLTGGGIRDTQYF. CDR3 DNA sequence: TGTGCCAGCAGCCTCACAGGGGGAGGTATACGGGATACGCAGTATTTT. Based on the CDR3 plus reference TRBV9 and TRBJ2-3, the full variable domain is DSGVTQTPKHLITATGQRVTLRCSPRSGDLSVYWYQQSLDQGLQFLIQYYNGEERAKGNILERFSAQQFPDLHSELNLSSLELGDSALYFCASSLTGGGIRDTQYFGPGTRLTVL.